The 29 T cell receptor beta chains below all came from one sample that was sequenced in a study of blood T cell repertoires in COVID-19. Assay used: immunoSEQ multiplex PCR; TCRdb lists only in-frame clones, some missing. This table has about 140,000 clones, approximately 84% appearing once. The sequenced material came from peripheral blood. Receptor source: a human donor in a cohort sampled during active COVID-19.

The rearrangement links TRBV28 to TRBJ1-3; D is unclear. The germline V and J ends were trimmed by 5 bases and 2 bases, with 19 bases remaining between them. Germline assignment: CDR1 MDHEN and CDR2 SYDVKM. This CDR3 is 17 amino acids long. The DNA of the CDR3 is TGTGCCAGCAGTGAATACAGAGTTACATTCGCTGGAAACACCATATATTTT. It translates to CASSEYRVTFAGNTIYF.

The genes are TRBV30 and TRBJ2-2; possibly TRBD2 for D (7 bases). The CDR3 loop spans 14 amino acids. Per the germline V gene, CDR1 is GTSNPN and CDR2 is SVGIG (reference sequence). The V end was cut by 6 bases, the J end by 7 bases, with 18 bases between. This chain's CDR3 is CACREGGGLGELFF. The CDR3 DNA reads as TGTGCCTGCCGCGAAGGGGGGGGCCTCGGGGAGCTGTTTTTT.

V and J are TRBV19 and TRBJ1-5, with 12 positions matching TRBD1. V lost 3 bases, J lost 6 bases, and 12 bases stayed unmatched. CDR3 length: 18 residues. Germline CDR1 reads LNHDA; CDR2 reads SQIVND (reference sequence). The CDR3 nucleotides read TGTGCCAGTAGTATGCTCCGGGGGGACAGGGGGCGCGGTCAGCCCCAGCATTTT. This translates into CASSMLRGDRGRGQPQHF.

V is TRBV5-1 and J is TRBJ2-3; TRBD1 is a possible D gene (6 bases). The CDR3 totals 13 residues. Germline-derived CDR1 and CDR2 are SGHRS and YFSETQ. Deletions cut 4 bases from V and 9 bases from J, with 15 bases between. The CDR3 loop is CASSPDSPSTQYF. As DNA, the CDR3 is TGCGCCAGCAGCCCGGACAGTCCCTCGACGCAGTATTTT.

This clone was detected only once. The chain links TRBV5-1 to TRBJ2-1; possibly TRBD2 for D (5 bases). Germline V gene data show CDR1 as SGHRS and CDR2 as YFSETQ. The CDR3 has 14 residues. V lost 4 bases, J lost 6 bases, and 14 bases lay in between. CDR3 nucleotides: TGCGCCAGCAGCCCCGGACTCTCGGGCAATGAGCAGTTCTTC. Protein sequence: CASSPGLSGNEQFF.

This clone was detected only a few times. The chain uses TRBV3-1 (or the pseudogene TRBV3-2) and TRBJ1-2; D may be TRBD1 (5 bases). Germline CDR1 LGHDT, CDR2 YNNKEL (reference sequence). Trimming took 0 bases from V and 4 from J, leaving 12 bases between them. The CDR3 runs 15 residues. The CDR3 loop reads CASSQESGFVYGYTF. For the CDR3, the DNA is TGTGCCAGCAGCCAAGAGTCAGGGTTTGTCTATGGCTACACCTTC.

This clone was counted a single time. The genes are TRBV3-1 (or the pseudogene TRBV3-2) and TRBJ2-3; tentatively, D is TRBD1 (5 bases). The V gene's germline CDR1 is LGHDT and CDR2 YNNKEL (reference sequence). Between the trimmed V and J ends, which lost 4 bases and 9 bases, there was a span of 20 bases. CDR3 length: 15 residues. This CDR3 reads CASSPGPPRVETQYF. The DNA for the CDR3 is TGTGCCAGCAGCCCTGGACCCCCCAGGGTTGAAACGCAGTATTTT.

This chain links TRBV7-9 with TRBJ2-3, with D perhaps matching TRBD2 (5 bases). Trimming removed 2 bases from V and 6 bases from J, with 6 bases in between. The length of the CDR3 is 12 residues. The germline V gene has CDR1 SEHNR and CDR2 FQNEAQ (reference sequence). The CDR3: CASSLWEDTQYF. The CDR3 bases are TGTGCCAGCAGCTTATGGGAGGATACGCAGTATTTT.

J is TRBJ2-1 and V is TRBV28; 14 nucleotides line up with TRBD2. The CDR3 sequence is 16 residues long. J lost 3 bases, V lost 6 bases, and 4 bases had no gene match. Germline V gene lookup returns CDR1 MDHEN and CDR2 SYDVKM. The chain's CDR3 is CASRGTSGGNYNEQFF. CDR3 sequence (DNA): TGTGCCAGCAGAGGGACTAGCGGGGGAAACTACAATGAGCAGTTCTTC.

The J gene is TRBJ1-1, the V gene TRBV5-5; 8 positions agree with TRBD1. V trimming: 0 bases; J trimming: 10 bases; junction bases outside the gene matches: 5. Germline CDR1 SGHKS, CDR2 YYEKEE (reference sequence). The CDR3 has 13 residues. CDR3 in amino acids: CASSLEVGTGAFF. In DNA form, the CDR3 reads TGTGCCAGCAGCTTGGAAGTAGGGACAGGAGCTTTCTTT.

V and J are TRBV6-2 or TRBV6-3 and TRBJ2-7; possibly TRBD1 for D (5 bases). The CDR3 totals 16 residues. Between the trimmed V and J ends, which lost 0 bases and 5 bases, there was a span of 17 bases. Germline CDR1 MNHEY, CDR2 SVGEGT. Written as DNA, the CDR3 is TGTGCCAGCAGTTACTCGACCGTTCGCAGGGTCAACGAGCAGTACTTC. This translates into CASSYSTVRRVNEQYF.

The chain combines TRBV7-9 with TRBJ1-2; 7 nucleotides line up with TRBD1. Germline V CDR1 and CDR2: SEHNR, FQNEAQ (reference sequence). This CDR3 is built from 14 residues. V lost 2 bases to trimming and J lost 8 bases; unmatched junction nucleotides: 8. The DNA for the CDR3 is TGTGCCAGCAGCTTAATCCAGGGGGAAGGAGGCTACACCTTC. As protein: CASSLIQGEGGYTF. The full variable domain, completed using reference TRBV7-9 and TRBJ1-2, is DTGVSQNPRHKITKRGQNVTFRCDPISEHNRLYWYRQTLGQGPEFLTYFQNEAQLEKSRLLSDRFSAERPKGSFSTLEIQRTEQGDSAMYLCASSLIQGEGGYTFGSGTRLTVV.

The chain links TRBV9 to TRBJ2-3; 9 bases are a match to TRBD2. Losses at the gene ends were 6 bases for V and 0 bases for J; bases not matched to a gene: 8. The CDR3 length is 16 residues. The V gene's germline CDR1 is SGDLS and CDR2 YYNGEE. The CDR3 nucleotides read TGTGCCAGCACCCCGGGACTAGCTTCTAGCACAGATACGCAGTATTTT. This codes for CASTPGLASSTDTQYF.

The CDR3 DNA reads TGTGCCAGCAGCTTGGAGTCAGGTTCACCCCTCCACTTT. Protein product: CASSLESGSPLHF. V and J are TRBV5-8 and TRBJ1-6; no clear D. In germline, CDR1 is SGHTS, CDR2 YDEGEE. Trimming stripped 0 bases from V and 9 bases from J, with 7 bases between. This CDR3 has 13 amino acids.

CDR3 nucleotides: TGCAGCGTTTGTCCGAGCTCCTACAATGAGCAGTTCTTC. Its translation is CSVCPSSYNEQFF. The V and J genes are TRBV29-1 and TRBJ2-1; D unresolved. The CDR3 totals 13 residues. Deletions cut 5 bases from V and 0 bases from J, with 8 bases between. The germline gives CDR1 SQVTM, CDR2 ANQGSEA.

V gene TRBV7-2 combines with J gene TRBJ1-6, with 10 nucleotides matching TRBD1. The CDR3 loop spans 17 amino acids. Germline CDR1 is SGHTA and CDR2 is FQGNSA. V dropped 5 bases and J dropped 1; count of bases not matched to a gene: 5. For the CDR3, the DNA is TGTGCCAGCAGCCCCCGGACAGGGGGGTCCTATAATTCACCCCTCCACTTT. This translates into CASSPRTGGSYNSPLHF. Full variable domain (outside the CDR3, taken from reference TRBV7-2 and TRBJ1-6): GAGVSQSPSNKVTEKGKDVELRCDPISGHTALYWYRQSLGQGLEFLIYFQGNSAPDKSGLPSDRFSAERTGGSVSTLTIQRTQQEDSAVYLCASSPRTGGSYNSPLHFGNGTRLTVT.

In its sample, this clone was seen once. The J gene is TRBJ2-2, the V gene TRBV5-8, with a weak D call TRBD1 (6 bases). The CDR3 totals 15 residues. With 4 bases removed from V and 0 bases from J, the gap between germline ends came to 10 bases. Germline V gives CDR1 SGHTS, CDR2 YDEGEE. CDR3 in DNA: TGTGCCAGCAGCAAGGACAGAACGAACACCGGGGAGCTGTTTTTT. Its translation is CASSKDRTNTGELFF. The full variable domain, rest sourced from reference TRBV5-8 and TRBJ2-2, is EAGVTQSPTHLIKTRGQQATLRCSPISGHTSVYWYQQALGLGLQFLLWYDEGEERNRGNFPPRFSGRQFPNYSSELNVNALELEDSALYLCASSKDRTNTGELFFGEGSRLTVL.

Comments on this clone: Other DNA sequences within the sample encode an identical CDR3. This CDR3 reads CASSLGDSYGYTF. CDR3 in DNA: TGTGCCAGCAGCTTAGGAGATTCTTATGGCTACACCTTC. The rearrangement links TRBV7-9 to TRBJ1-2; no clear D. V was cut by 1 base and J by 5 bases, with 8 bases left in between. The CDR3 runs to 13 residues. CDR1 and CDR2 from the germline V gene are SEHNR and FQNEAQ (reference sequence).

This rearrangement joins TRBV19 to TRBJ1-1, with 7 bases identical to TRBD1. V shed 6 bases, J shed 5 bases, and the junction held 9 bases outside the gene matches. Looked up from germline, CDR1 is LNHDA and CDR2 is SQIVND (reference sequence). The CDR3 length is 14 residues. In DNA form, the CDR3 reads TGTGCCAGTAGCCGACAGGGTGAATGGACTGAAGCTTTCTTT. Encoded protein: CASSRQGEWTEAFF.

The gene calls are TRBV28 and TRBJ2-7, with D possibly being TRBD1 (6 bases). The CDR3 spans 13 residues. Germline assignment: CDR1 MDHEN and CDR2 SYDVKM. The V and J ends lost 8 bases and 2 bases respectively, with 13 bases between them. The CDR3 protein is CASGRQAPYEQYF. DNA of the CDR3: TGTGCCAGCGGTAGACAGGCACCCTACGAGCAGTACTTC.

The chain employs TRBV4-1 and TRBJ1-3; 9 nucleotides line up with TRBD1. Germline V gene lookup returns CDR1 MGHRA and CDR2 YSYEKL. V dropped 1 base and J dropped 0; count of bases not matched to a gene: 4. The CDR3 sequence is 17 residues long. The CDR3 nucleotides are TGCGCCAGCAGCCAAGTGGGGACAGGGCTCTCTGGAAACACCATATATTTT. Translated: CASSQVGTGLSGNTIYF.

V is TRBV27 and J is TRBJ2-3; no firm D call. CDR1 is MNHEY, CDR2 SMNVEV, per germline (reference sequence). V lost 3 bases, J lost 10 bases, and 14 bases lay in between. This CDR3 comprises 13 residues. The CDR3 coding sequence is TGTGCCAGCAGTTTGGAGATTGAGAGTCCGCAGTATTTT. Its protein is CASSLEIESPQYF.

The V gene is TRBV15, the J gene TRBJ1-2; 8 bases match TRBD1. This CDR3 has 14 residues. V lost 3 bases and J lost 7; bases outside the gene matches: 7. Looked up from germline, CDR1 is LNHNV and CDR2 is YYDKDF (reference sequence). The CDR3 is CATSSRQGSFGYTF. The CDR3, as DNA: TGTGCCACCAGCAGTCGACAGGGGTCGTTTGGCTACACCTTC.

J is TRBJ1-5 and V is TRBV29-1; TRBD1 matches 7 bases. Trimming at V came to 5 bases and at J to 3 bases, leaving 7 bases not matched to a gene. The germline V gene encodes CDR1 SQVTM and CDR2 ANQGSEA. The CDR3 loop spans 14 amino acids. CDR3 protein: CSVRRQGPNQPQHF. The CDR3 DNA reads TGCAGCGTTAGAAGACAGGGTCCCAATCAGCCCCAGCATTTT.

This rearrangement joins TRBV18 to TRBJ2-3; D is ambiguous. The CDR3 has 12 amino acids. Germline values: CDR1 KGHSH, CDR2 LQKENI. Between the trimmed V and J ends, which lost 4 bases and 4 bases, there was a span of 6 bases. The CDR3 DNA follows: TGTGCCAGCTCACTCGACTCAGATACGCAGTATTTT. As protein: CASSLDSDTQYF.

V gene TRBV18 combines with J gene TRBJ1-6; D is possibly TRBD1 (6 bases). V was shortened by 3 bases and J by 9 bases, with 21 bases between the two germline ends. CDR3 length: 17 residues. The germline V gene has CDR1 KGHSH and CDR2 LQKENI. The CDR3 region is CASSPAAGTRIGSPLHF. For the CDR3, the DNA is TGTGCCAGCTCACCGGCTGCCGGGACACGGATAGGTTCACCCCTCCACTTT.

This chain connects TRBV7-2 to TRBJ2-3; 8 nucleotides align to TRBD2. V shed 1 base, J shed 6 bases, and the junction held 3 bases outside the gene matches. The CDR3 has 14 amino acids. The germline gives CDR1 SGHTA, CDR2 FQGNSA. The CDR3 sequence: CASSLDRGGDTQYF. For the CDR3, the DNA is TGTGCCAGCAGCTTAGACCGCGGGGGGGATACGCAGTATTTT. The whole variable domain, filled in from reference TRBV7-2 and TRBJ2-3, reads GAGVSQSPSNKVTEKGKDVELRCDPISGHTALYWYRQSLGQGLEFLIYFQGNSAPDKSGLPSDRFSAERTGGSVSTLTIQRTQQEDSAVYLCASSLDRGGDTQYFGPGTRLTVL.

The CDR3 nucleotides are TGTGCCAGCAGCCCTACGGCAGCGGGACTCACAGATACGCAGTATTTT. It is translated as CASSPTAAGLTDTQYF. This rearrangement joins TRBV7-3 to TRBJ2-3; 7 nucleotides match TRBD2. The CDR3 is made up of 16 amino acids. The junction had 10 bases not matched to a gene; V was cut back by 5 bases and J by 2 bases. Germline V gene lookup returns CDR1 SGHTA and CDR2 FQGTGA.

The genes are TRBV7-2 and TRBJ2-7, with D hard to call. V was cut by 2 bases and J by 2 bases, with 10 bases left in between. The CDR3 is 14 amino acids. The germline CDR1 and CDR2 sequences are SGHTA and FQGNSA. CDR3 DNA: TGTGCCAGCAGCTTACCCTCGCAGACCTACGAGCAGTACTTC. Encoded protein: CASSLPSQTYEQYF.